This T cell receptor (beta chain) was sequenced in a study of T cell responses to AZD1222 COVID-19 vaccine. Study results and limitations: Spike-specific TCR depth and breadth grew after two AZD1222 doses. There were repertoire samples only from the period after the peak T cell response. Nearly half of spike-specific TCRs reportedly go after variant regions that carry no mutations. Donors were chiefly white British, with a greater number of females, and clonal diversity was perhaps underestimated.

On this clone itself: Its cognate antigen is unknown.

Only in-frame clones appear in the TCRdb table, and some are missing; sequencing was by immunoSEQ multiplex PCR. The sample records 100,000 to 120,000 clones, about 94% being singletons. The CDR3 runs 13 residues. Trimming removed 0 bases from V and 4 bases from J, with 6 bases in between. Per the germline V gene, CDR1 is MGHRA and CDR2 is YSYEKL. The material was peripheral blood, obtained 28 days after the second AZD1222 dose. The chain uses TRBV4-1 and TRBJ1-2, with D hard to call. The TCR sequence derives from an adult who received the AZD1222 COVID-19 vaccine. The CDR3 sequence: CASSQEPSYGYTF. The CDR3 DNA reads TGCGCCAGCAGCCAAGAACCCAGCTATGGCTACACCTTC.